The entry below gives a single TCR beta chain sequence along with its context. The antigen is undetermined. The data were obtained in a study of OX40 agonist ivuxolimab in advanced cancers. Across the study: Patients in dose escalation had liver, melanoma, kidney or head and neck cancers. The eligibility criteria allowed prior anti-PD-1, anti-PD-L1 or anti-CTLA-4 therapy, and 40% had some.

Study observations and caveats: Expansion of clones was among the lowest in partial responders at 0.1-3.0 mg/kg.

CDR1 MGHRA and CDR2 YSYEKL come from the germline V gene. The CDR3 length is 10 residues. Trimming took 3 bases from V and 14 from J, leaving 8 bases between them. TCRdb's table, derived via immunoSEQ multiplex PCR, lists solely in-frame clones and lacks some. Of about 82,000 clones detected, roughly nine tenths appear once; the ten largest clones hold under 3%. The source material was CD4+ or CD8+ T cells sorted from blood, sampled in a trial of the OX40 agonist ivuxolimab. The clonotype was recovered from an adult with an advanced solid tumor such as melanoma, head and neck, liver or kidney cancer. The chain has TRBV4-1 and TRBJ1-5, with D tentatively TRBD1 (5 bases). The CDR3 coding sequence is TGCGCCAGCAGCCACCCACAGGAGCATTTT. This sequence encodes CASSHPQEHF.